This TCR beta chain is drawn from a study of PD-1 blockade in mismatch repair-deficient tumors listed by TCRdb under 2017. Background on the whole study: The trial enrolled more than 85 consecutive patients with 12 mismatch repair-deficient cancer types between September 2013 and September 2016, all previously treated and progressing. Deep sequencing of TCR CDR3 regions was used to track tumor-associated T cell clones in peripheral blood of patients responding to PD-1 blockade. General findings and caveats noted by the study authors: Tumor-resident clones, often undetectable in blood before treatment, expanded rapidly after pembrolizumab and then contracted, generally before radiologic responses.

The library was made by the immunoSEQ multiplex PCR assay. Not all clones reach the TCRdb copy of this immuneACCESS table, which keeps in-frame sequences only. Checked studies attribute under half of the gap to unresolved V genes and leave the rest unexplained. The sample records around 110,000 clones, around three quarters of which are singletons. The top ten clonotypes cover around 4.7% of the sample. For each enrolled patient, mismatch repair deficiency was established using either polymerase chain reaction or immunohistochemistry. TCR sequencing was carried out for three patients who responded to pembrolizumab therapy. Pembrolizumab PD-1 blockade was prospectively tested in advanced mismatch repair-deficient cancers, regardless of tissue of origin, in the phase II trial. Peripheral blood T cell samples were collected serially, before PD-1 blockade began and at several time points afterward. The timing of each blood sample was reported as weeks after the first dose of pembrolizumab.

About this clone: There is no known antigen for this receptor. No much larger clone exists at a distance of one base, and base qualities are not known.

CDR1 and CDR2 are read off the germline V gene as MNHEY and SVGAGI. Germline trimming: 4 bases from V, 4 bases from J; junction bases outside gene matches: 4. Measured from the cysteine to the phenylalanine, the CDR3 is 14 residues long. The DNA shown is the 42-base CDR3, in frame from base 1. The rearrangement joined TRBV6-5 to TRBJ2-1, with 7 bases aligning to TRBD1. The clonotype comes from an adult with mismatch repair-deficient cancer. The material was peripheral blood, obtained about 60 weeks after starting pembrolizumab. This receptor has the CDR3 CASSWGQRYNEQFF. The DNA sequence is given as TGTGCCAGCAGTTGGGGACAGAGATACAATGAGCAGTTCTTC.